Below, one T cell receptor (beta chain) is given with its context. Germline is not matched at one junction end, which may reflect a read error. The CDR3 has 11 amino acids. Per the germline V gene, CDR1 is MGHRA and CDR2 is YSYEKL. These data come from a study of T cells in Graves' hyperthyroidism and ophthalmopathy. Amplified TCR beta CDR3 regions came from RNA transcripts. RT-PCR in the first round (using the HTBI primer set) targeted the TCR CDR3. TCRdb re-derived calls from the multiplex PCR reads in MiXCR, one entry per CDR3 protein. This table has hundreds of thousands of distinct CDR3 sequences, around 39% appearing once.

The sample consisted of blood. The receptor comes from a young man with Graves' hyperthyroidism. J is TRBJ2-7 and V is TRBV4-1; D is unresolved. CDR3 loop: CPSSPGYEQYF. CDR3 nucleotides: TGCCCCAGCAGCCCCGGGTACGAGCAGTACTTC.